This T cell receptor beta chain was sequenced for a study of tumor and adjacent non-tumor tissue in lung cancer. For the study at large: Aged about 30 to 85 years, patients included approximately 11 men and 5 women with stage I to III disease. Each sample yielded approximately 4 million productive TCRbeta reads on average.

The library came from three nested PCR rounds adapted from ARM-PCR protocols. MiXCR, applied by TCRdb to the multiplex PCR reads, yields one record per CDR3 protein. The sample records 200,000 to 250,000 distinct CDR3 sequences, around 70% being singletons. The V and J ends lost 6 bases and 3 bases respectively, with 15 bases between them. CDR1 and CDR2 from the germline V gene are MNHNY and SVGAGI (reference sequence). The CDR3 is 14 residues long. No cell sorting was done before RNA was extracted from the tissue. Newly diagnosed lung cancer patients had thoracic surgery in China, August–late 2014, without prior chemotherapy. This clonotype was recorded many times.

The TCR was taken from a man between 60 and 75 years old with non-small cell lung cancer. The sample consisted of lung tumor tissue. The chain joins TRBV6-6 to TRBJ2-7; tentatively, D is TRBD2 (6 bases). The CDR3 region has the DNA TGTGCCAGCAGCCCTAGCGAGAGAAACTACGAGCAGTACTTC. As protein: CASSPSERNYEQYF.